These 18 T cell receptor beta chains were all obtained from the same sample, sequenced in a study of blood T cell repertoires in COVID-19. Sequenced by immunoSEQ multiplex PCR; TCRdb stores in-frame clones only, minus some. The repertoire includes 310,000 or so clones, about 82% of them detected once, and 1.6% sits in the top ten. What was sequenced was peripheral blood. These TCRs come from a woman aged 45-65 years with acute or convalescent COVID-19.

The rearrangement links TRBV3-1 (or the pseudogene TRBV3-2) to TRBJ1-1; D call uncertain. This CDR3 is built from 11 residues. CDR1 and CDR2 (germline): LGHDT, YNNKEL (reference sequence). V was pared by 2 bases and J by 9 bases, with 7 bases between. The CDR3 loop reads CASSQPGKAFF. The CDR3 region has the DNA TGTGCCAGCAGCCAACCGGGAAAAGCTTTCTTT.

V is TRBV3-1 (or the pseudogene TRBV3-2) and J is TRBJ1-3; a possible D gene is TRBD1 (6 bases). Trimming shortened V by 0 bases and J by 2 bases, and 14 bases separated the two germline ends. CDR1 and CDR2 (germline): LGHDT, YNNKEL (reference sequence). This CDR3 is 17 amino acids long. CDR3 sequence (DNA): TGTGCCAGCAGCCAAGATCTAGGCAGGGGAGCTGGAAACACCATATATTTT. It encodes CASSQDLGRGAGNTIYF.

This chain uses TRBV6-6 with TRBJ2-1; 7 bases are a match to TRBD2. V shed 4 bases, J shed 9 bases, and the junction held 6 bases outside the gene matches. Germline-derived CDR1 and CDR2 are MNHNY and SVGAGI (reference sequence). CDR3 length equals 13 residues. The CDR3 DNA reads as TGTGCCAGCAGTTCCGGCGGGAGCGGTGAGCAGTTCTTC. Its translation: CASSSGGSGEQFF.

The chain has TRBV28 and TRBJ1-2, with TRBD1 matching over 8 bases. Trimming removed 2 bases from V and 6 bases from J; junction bases left unmatched: 8. The CDR3 contains 15 residues. Germline V CDR1 and CDR2: MDHEN, SYDVKM. CDR3 bases: TGTGCCAGCAGTTTACAGGGGGCGCACCCCCATGGCTACACCTTC. Amino acids: CASSLQGAHPHGYTF.

This chain links TRBV6-6 with TRBJ1-5, with D possibly matching TRBD1 (5 bases). V was trimmed by 6 bases and J by 5 bases, leaving 20 bases between them. Germline CDR1 MNHNY, CDR2 SVGAGI (reference sequence). This CDR3 has 16 amino acids. CDR3 region: CASREWGRFDDQPQHF. The CDR3 bases are TGTGCCAGCAGGGAGTGGGGCAGGTTTGACGATCAGCCCCAGCATTTT.

This chain links TRBV7-8 with TRBJ2-3, with D uncertain. CDR3 length: 14 residues. The germline V gene has CDR1 SGHVS and CDR2 FQNEAQ. V lost 0 bases to trimming and J lost 0 bases, with 4 bases between them. The CDR3 loop is CASSLAASTDTQYF. For the CDR3, the DNA is TGTGCCAGCAGCTTAGCGGCAAGCACAGATACGCAGTATTTT.

The table lists this clone with a count of one. This chain connects TRBV9 to TRBJ2-7; D is perhaps TRBD1 (5 bases). The CDR3 extends over 14 amino acids. The V gene's germline CDR1 is SGDLS and CDR2 YYNGEE. V lost 0 bases, J lost 3 bases, and 10 bases lay in between. CDR3 in amino acids: CASSVALQGYEQYF. CDR3 nucleotides: TGTGCCAGCAGCGTAGCGCTCCAGGGCTACGAGCAGTACTTC.

This chain uses TRBV11-1 with TRBJ2-3; D is unclear. Germline CDR1 reads SGHAT; CDR2 reads FQDESV (reference sequence). Trimming removed 1 base from V and 3 bases from J, with 5 bases in between. The CDR3 is 13 amino acids. The CDR3 here is CASSLGRTDTQYF. CDR3 nucleotide sequence: TGTGCCAGCAGCTTAGGGCGGACAGATACGCAGTATTTT. Together with reference TRBV11-1 and TRBJ2-3, the CDR3 gives the full variable domain: EAEVAQSPRYKITEKSQAVAFWCDPISGHATLYWYRQILGQGPELLVQFQDESVVDDSQLPKDRFSAERLKGVDSTLKIQPAELGDSAMYLCASSLGRTDTQYFGPGTRLTVL.

The V gene is TRBV9, the J gene TRBJ1-3; D is uncertain. With 0 bases removed from V and 4 bases from J, the gap between germline ends came to 11 bases. In germline, CDR1 is SGDLS, CDR2 YYNGEE. The CDR3 is 15 residues long. CDR3 sequence: CASSVAAGRGNTIYF. The CDR3 coding sequence is TGTGCCAGCAGCGTAGCGGCAGGAAGGGGAAACACCATATATTTT.

This rearrangement joins TRBV4-3 to TRBJ1-4; TRBD1 aligns across 8 bases. The germline CDR1 and CDR2 sequences are LGHNA and YSLEER. The J segment lost 6 bases and the V segment lost 0 bases, leaving 24 bases of the junction unmatched. The CDR3 extends over 22 amino acids. CDR3: CASSQETTGGGGLGFGDEKLFF. CDR3 nucleotides: TGCGCCAGCAGCCAAGAGACTACAGGGGGAGGAGGCCTCGGCTTCGGAGATGAAAAACTGTTTTTT.

This rearrangement joins TRBV27 to TRBJ1-2, with 7 bases fitting TRBD1. The ends lost 3 bases at V and 6 bases at J; junction bases unmatched: 4. The germline gives CDR1 MNHEY, CDR2 SMNVEV (reference sequence). The CDR3 consists of 13 residues. The CDR3 protein is CASSFETGNGYTF. CDR3 bases: TGTGCCAGCAGTTTTGAGACAGGGAATGGCTACACCTTC.

This rearrangement joins TRBV7-9 to TRBJ2-7, with 9 positions matching TRBD1. Germline trimming cut 5 bases from V and 4 bases from J; bases unmatched to any gene: 9. Germline-derived CDR1 and CDR2 are SEHNR and FQNEAQ (reference sequence). The CDR3 spans 15 residues. The CDR3 coding sequence is TGTGCCAGCAGCCCCTGGACAGGGGCCTTTTACGAGCAGTACTTC. It is translated as CASSPWTGAFYEQYF.

The chain joins TRBV29-1 to TRBJ2-3; D might be TRBD2 (6 bases). Deletions cut 4 bases from V and 3 bases from J, with 17 bases between. This CDR3 contains 15 residues. Germline CDR1 and CDR2: SQVTM and ANQGSEA. DNA for the CDR3: TGCAGCGTTGTGTTCGTGTCGGGGGTGACAGATACGCAGTATTTT. This sequence encodes CSVVFVSGVTDTQYF.

This rearrangement joins TRBV11-1 to TRBJ2-2, with 11 bases matching TRBD1. Germline V CDR1 and CDR2: SGHAT, FQDESV (reference sequence). The J segment lost 5 bases and the V segment lost 5 bases, leaving 4 bases of the junction unmatched. The CDR3 runs to 15 residues. CDR3 nucleotide sequence: TGTGCCAGCAGCGTCGGGACAGGGGGAACCGGGGAGCTGTTTTTT. Amino acids: CASSVGTGGTGELFF.

CDR3 in DNA: TGTGCCAGCAGCATTGGACTAGCGGGAGGATCTAGCACAGATACGCAGTATTTT. Residues: CASSIGLAGGSSTDTQYF. The V and J genes are TRBV11-2 and TRBJ2-3; 14 bases fit TRBD2. Germline-derived CDR1 and CDR2 are SGHAT and FQNNGV. The CDR3 is 18 residues long. Germline trimming cut 5 bases from V and 0 bases from J; bases unmatched to any gene: 7. Variable domain in full (rest from reference TRBV11-2 and TRBJ2-3): EAGVAQSPRYKIIEKRQSVAFWCNPISGHATLYWYQQILGQGPKLLIQFQNNGVVDDSQLPKDRFSAERLKGVDSTLKIQPAKLEDSAVYLCASSIGLAGGSSTDTQYFGPGTRLTVL.

V usage is TRBV28 and J usage is TRBJ1-3; tentatively, D is TRBD1 (5 bases). Germline-derived CDR1 and CDR2 are MDHEN and SYDVKM. V lost 7 bases to trimming and J lost 3 bases, with 13 bases between them. The length of the CDR3 is 14 residues. CDR3 DNA: TGTGCCAGCACCAGAGAGGACAATGGAAACACCATATATTTT. Its translation is CASTREDNGNTIYF.

The chain couples TRBV11-3 to TRBJ2-2, with TRBD2 matching 8 bases. After removal of 5 bases from V and 0 bases from J, the junction contained 14 bases not matched to a gene. Looked up from germline, CDR1 is SGHNT and CDR2 is YENEEA. The CDR3 totals 19 residues. The CDR3 here is CASSVSGAGGHPNTGELFF. The CDR3 DNA reads TGTGCCAGCAGCGTCTCGGGGGCGGGAGGACATCCGAACACCGGGGAGCTGTTTTTT.

The V call is TRBV7-3, the J call TRBJ1-5, with a weak D call TRBD1 (6 bases). The germline gives CDR1 SGHTA, CDR2 FQGTGA. Trimming cost V 5 bases and J 0 bases, with 11 bases left between them. The CDR3 is made up of 15 amino acids. The CDR3 reads CASSPGQTSNQPQHF. The CDR3 bases are TGTGCCAGCAGCCCAGGACAGACTAGCAATCAGCCCCAGCATTTT.